This T cell receptor (beta chain) was sequenced during a study of T cells in Graves' hyperthyroidism and ophthalmopathy (dated by TCRdb to between 2017 and 2020). For the study in its entirety: Peripheral blood was collected at initial diagnosis, before any treatment. To identify TCR V-J signatures that set the groups apart, the researchers used a discovery cohort of more than 95 patients, made up of 40 to 45 with Graves' ophthalmopathy and 57 with stable Graves' hyperthyroidism. The 100 discovery patients were divided at random into training and test sets in a 7:3 ratio. An independent validation cohort of around 19 hyperthyroidism patients and some 15 patients who later progressed to ophthalmopathy tested prospective prediction of ophthalmopathy. The paper reports TCR Vbeta CDR3 sequencing of 140 or so peripheral blood samples: under 45 ophthalmopathy, roughly 74 hyperthyroidism and around 17 progressor patients. In addition, the study compared T-cell repertoires in thyroid tissue and in blood from six Graves' hyperthyroidism patients. Once sampling was done, hyperthyroidism patients were given methimazole at a starting dose of 30 mg daily, whereas ophthalmopathy patients were given high-dose intravenous methylprednisolone.

Ten or more counts support this clonotype. Its antigen remains unidentified. Qualities for individual bases were not recorded, and no much larger clone is one base off. Overall study outcomes, separate from this receptor: In validation, the model predicted progression to ophthalmopathy with roughly 66% sensitivity and over 72% specificity, a median of around 6.6 months before onset. No statistical method was used to set the sample size in advance, and investigators knew the group allocation. Ophthalmopathy was separated from stable hyperthyroidism by a 13 V-J signature model, with approximately 89% sensitivity and approximately 81% specificity obtained in cross-validation and 80%/75% obtained in testing. Blood samples also contained most of the expanded thyroid clonotypes (frequency above 0.001), which suggests that blood repertoires may reflect thyroid immune responses.

The TCR beta CDR3 regions were amplified from RNA transcripts. The first round of RT-PCR for the TCR CDR3 was performed with the HTBI primer set and the Qiagen OneStep RT-PCR kit. Libraries were constructed in a second round of multiplex PCR, after which size selection and purification were performed. Libraries were sequenced paired-end with 100 bp reads on an Illumina HiSeq2000. Under the source paper's analysis protocol: SOAPnuke was used to process the raw data, with reads discarded if the reads contained adapters or uncalled bases, had a mean Phred below 15, or lacked an exact constant-primer or identifier match. High-quality paired reads were merged with COPE v1.2.5, and unique nucleotide sequences were defined as clonotypes. Clonotypes were aligned to IMGT TRBV, TRBD and TRBJ reference segments using MiTCR v1.1. The analysis included only V-J combinations with a frequency above 0.0001, which together covered around 99% of the repertoires. The TCS score was defined as the ratio of F50 (clonal expansion) to E x V (chaos), calculated using BLOSUM62-based TCRdist between CDR3 peptides within each V-J. Welch's t-statistics and random forest reduced approximately 520 V-J features to 10 to 15, which were used in a naive Bayes classifier (R e1071). TCRdb passed the public sequencing reads through fastp at Q25 and MiXCR, retaining productive beta sequences. CDR3 protein sequences are deduplicated, and each keeps its most common genes and DNA. TCRdb, not the authors, supplied the V and J calls. The sample contains over 550,000 distinct CDR3 sequences, 15% to 20% of them found a single time. The top ten constitute about 17% of the sample.

Graves' hyperthyroidism was defined as stable when no progression to ophthalmopathy occurred over 18 months of follow-up. Hyperthyroidism patients were newly diagnosed, had a disease duration of under 2 months, and were aged 18 to 65 years. The study excluded patients with uncontrolled infections, other autoimmune diseases, pregnancy or lactation. Diagnoses were based on clinical symptoms, serum thyroxine and TRAb, thyroid ultrasound and orbital computed tomography. PBMCs were isolated from more than 8 ml of fresh peripheral blood by Ficoll-Paque density gradient centrifugation. Trizol reagent was used to extract total RNA, and RNA quality was then checked on an Agilent 2100 Bioanalyzer. Specimen: blood. This TCR was sampled from a woman aged 18-29 years with Graves' hyperthyroidism.

The DNA is TGTGCCAGCACCCAGGGACAGAACTATGGCTACACCTTC. The translation is CASTQGQNYGYTF. Recombination connected TRBV12-3 or TRBV12-4 to TRBJ1-2; a stretch of 7 junction bases matches TRBD1. V loses 7 bases at its end and J loses 2 bases; junction bases beyond the gene matches: 4. Inclusive of the bounding cysteine and phenylalanine, the CDR3 is 13 residues long. This entry keeps only the CDR3 DNA: 39 bases, framed from base 1.